This T cell receptor beta chain emerged from a study of blood T cell repertoires in COVID-19. Study summary: The analysed material was cDNA or gDNA that came from T cells, B-cell-depleted T cells, or PBMCs.

In the study's own analysis: Estimation of nucleated cell counts was performed using reference gene primer amplification. The protocol was immunoSEQ multiplex PCR, while the TCRdb copy is restricted to in-frame clones and leaves out a portion. Clonal size and the V and J genes are those of that table, whereas D and trimming came from the DNA. The sample consists of a few hundred thousand clones, approximately 89% of them appearing once. There are 12 residues in the CDR3. Germline assignment: CDR1 SGHVS and CDR2 FQNEAQ. V shed 5 bases and J shed 7 bases, with 9 bases lying between them. This receptor was taken from a woman in her forties or fifties who had recovered from COVID-19. This chain uses TRBV7-8 with TRBJ1-5; no definite D call. The material sequenced was peripheral blood. CDR3 nucleotide sequence: TGTGCCAGCAGCCCTAGCGGCCAGCCCCAGCATTTT. Translated, it gives CASSPSGQPQHF.